One sample yielded the 19 T cell receptor beta chains listed below, sequenced in a study of blood T cell repertoires in COVID-19. Measured with immunoSEQ multiplex PCR; TCRdb has only the in-frame clones, and not every one. The sample consists of about 130,000 clones, around 81% of them appearing once. Sequencing used peripheral blood. Every receptor here comes from a man aged 55 to 69 with acute or convalescent COVID-19.

The V call is TRBV28, the J call TRBJ1-5; D may be TRBD1 (5 bases). Germline values: CDR1 MDHEN, CDR2 SYDVKM. Trimming took 6 bases from V and 0 from J, leaving 15 bases between them. This CDR3 spans 16 amino acids. The CDR3 DNA reads as TGTGCCAGCAGCCCCTTGAAAAGGGGTAGCAATCAGCCCCAGCATTTT. Its protein product is CASSPLKRGSNQPQHF.

This rearrangement joins TRBV5-1 to TRBJ1-2; D may be TRBD1 (6 bases). V was clipped by 6 bases and J by 0 bases, with 9 bases between them. Per the germline V gene, CDR1 is SGHRS and CDR2 is YFSETQ. The CDR3 extends over 13 amino acids. The CDR3 loop is CASTRDTNYGYTF. The CDR3 coding sequence is TGCGCCAGCACTCGGGACACTAACTATGGCTACACCTTC.

This clone has ten or more counts. The J gene is TRBJ1-4, the V gene TRBV5-1; D may be TRBD1 (6 bases). The CDR3 totals 14 residues. V was cut by 4 bases and J by 4 bases, with 11 bases left in between. The V gene's germline CDR1 is SGHRS and CDR2 YFSETQ. CDR3 in amino acids: CASSDRRINEKLFF. CDR3 sequence (DNA): TGCGCCAGCAGCGACAGGCGTATTAATGAAAAACTGTTTTTT.

As concerns this clone: The identical CDR3 is also encoded by other nucleotide sequences in the sample. The rearrangement links TRBV7-8 to TRBJ1-2, with TRBD1 matching over 7 bases. The trim removed 6 bases at V and 4 bases at J, leaving 5 bases unmatched. Germline V gives CDR1 SGHVS, CDR2 FQNEAQ. This CDR3 has 13 amino acids. CDR3 nucleotide sequence: TGTGCCAGCAGTCCGGGACAGACCTATGGCTACACCTTC. Its translation is CASSPGQTYGYTF. The full variable domain, completed using reference TRBV7-8 and TRBJ1-2, is GAGVSQSPRYKVAKRGQDVALRCDPISGHVSLFWYQQALGQGPEFLTYFQNEAQLDKSGLPSDRFFAERPEGSVSTLKIQRTQQEDSAVYLCASSPGQTYGYTFGSGTRLTVV.

This rearrangement joins TRBV30 to TRBJ1-1; D is unresolved. The CDR3 is 12 residues long. Germline values: CDR1 GTSNPN, CDR2 SVGIG (reference sequence). V lost 3 bases and J 3 bases, leaving 8 bases between the germline ends. The CDR3 reads CAWSPPDTEAFF. CDR3 nucleotide sequence: TGTGCCTGGAGCCCCCCGGACACTGAAGCTTTCTTT. The full variable domain, completed using reference TRBV30 and TRBJ1-1, is SQTIHQWPATLVQPVGSPLSLECTVEGTSNPNLYWYRQAAGRGLQLLFYSVGIGQISSEVPQNLSASRPQDRQFILSSKKLLLSDSGFYLCAWSPPDTEAFFGQGTRLTVV.

The rearrangement uses TRBV28 and TRBJ1-2; tentative D call: TRBD1 (6 bases). The germline gives CDR1 MDHEN, CDR2 SYDVKM. The CDR3 length is 14 residues. V lost 3 bases and J lost 4, with 12 bases in between. CDR3 protein: CASSLQGSPYGYTF. Written as DNA, the CDR3 is TGTGCCAGCAGTTTGCAGGGGTCTCCCTATGGCTACACCTTC.

The V gene is TRBV21-1, the J gene TRBJ1-1. TRBV21-1 is a pseudogene. The CDR3 totals 14 residues. The DNA for the CDR3 is TGTGCCAGCAGCCAGCCCCCTGTGCGGTCTGAAGCTTTCTTT. Translated, it gives CASSQPPVRSEAFF.

The chain combines TRBV16 with TRBJ1-1; possibly TRBD1 for D (6 bases). Germline lookup yields CDR1 KGHSY and CDR2 FQNENV. Trimming shortened V by 4 bases and J by 5 bases, and 11 bases separated the two germline ends. CDR3 length equals 13 residues. CDR3 residues: CASSLGQQTEAFF. CDR3 DNA sequence: TGTGCCAGCAGCCTGGGACAACAGACTGAAGCTTTCTTT.

The rearrangement links TRBV5-4 to TRBJ1-2, with 11 bases lining up with TRBD1. J gave up 5 bases and V 4 bases, and 4 bases lay outside the gene matches. Looked up from germline, CDR1 is SGHNT and CDR2 is YYREEE (reference sequence). CDR3 length equals 14 residues. CDR3: CASSRTGGAYGYTF. In DNA, the CDR3 is TGTGCCAGCAGCCGGACAGGGGGCGCTTATGGCTACACCTTC.

This chain connects TRBV7-7 to TRBJ2-5; 10 bases map to TRBD2. With V trimmed by 1 base and J by 5 bases, 7 bases remained unmatched. CDR1 is SSHAT and CDR2 is FNYEAQ in the germline V gene (reference sequence). The CDR3 totals 16 residues. The CDR3 DNA reads TGTGCCAGCAGCTTAGGGTCTAGCGGGAGTGTGGAGACCCAGTACTTC. It codes for CASSLGSSGSVETQYF.

J is TRBJ1-5 and V is TRBV2; 7 bases line up with TRBD1. The CDR3 covers 14 residues. Germline V gene data show CDR1 as SNHLY and CDR2 as FYNNEI. Germline trimming cut 7 bases from V and 2 bases from J; bases unmatched to any gene: 5. The CDR3 loop is CASNGQAGNQPQHF. The CDR3 nucleotides read TGTGCCAGCAACGGACAGGCCGGCAATCAGCCCCAGCATTTT.

The genes are TRBV2 and TRBJ2-7; the match to TRBD1 covers 10 bases. Trimming cost V 8 bases and J 4 bases; bases outside gene matches: 5. Germline lookup yields CDR1 SNHLY and CDR2 FYNNEI. The CDR3 totals 13 residues. The CDR3 loop is CASVRTGGYEQYF. The CDR3 DNA reads as TGTGCCAGCGTCAGGACAGGGGGGTACGAGCAGTACTTC. Combining the CDR3 with reference TRBV2 and TRBJ2-7 gives the whole variable domain EPEVTQTPSHQVTQMGQEVILRCVPISNHLYFYWYRQILGQKVEFLVSFYNNEISEKSEIFDDQFSVERPDGSNFTLKIRSTKLEDSAMYFCASVRTGGYEQYFGPGTRLTVT.

This clone has a handful of counts. The chain uses TRBV3-1 (or the pseudogene TRBV3-2) and TRBJ2-1; no clear D. Germline V gene sequence: CDR1 LGHDT, CDR2 YNNKEL (reference sequence). This CDR3 region has 15 residues. The V end lost 0 bases, the J end lost 6 bases, and 12 bases lay between the germline ends. The CDR3 spells CASSQEASAGNEQFF. In DNA, the CDR3 is TGTGCCAGCAGCCAAGAGGCCAGCGCCGGCAATGAGCAGTTCTTC.

The rearrangement uses TRBV30 and TRBJ1-5, with 10 bases identical to TRBD1. Losses at the gene ends were 1 base for V and 6 bases for J; bases not matched to a gene: 3. The CDR3 has 14 amino acids. Germline lookup yields CDR1 GTSNPN and CDR2 SVGIG (reference sequence). The CDR3 DNA is TGTGCCTGGAGTGGGGGGACAGGGGTTCAGCCCCAGCATTTT. It is translated as CAWSGGTGVQPQHF.

This clone was seen a few times. The chain joins TRBV30 to TRBJ1-5; D perhaps matches TRBD1 (6 bases). The CDR3 sequence is 17 residues long. Germline-derived CDR1 and CDR2 are GTSNPN and SVGIG (reference sequence). V lost 1 base to trimming and J lost 0 bases, with 16 bases between them. The CDR3 is CAWSGTVGFSSNQPQHF. CDR3 DNA: TGTGCCTGGAGTGGGACAGTGGGGTTCAGTAGCAATCAGCCCCAGCATTTT. The whole variable domain, remainder taken from reference TRBV30 and TRBJ1-5, is SQTIHQWPATLVQPVGSPLSLECTVEGTSNPNLYWYRQAAGRGLQLLFYSVGIGQISSEVPQNLSASRPQDRQFILSSKKLLLSDSGFYLCAWSGTVGFSSNQPQHFGDGTRLSIL.

The V and J genes are TRBV10-3 and TRBJ1-3; possibly TRBD1 for D (6 bases). Per the germline V gene, CDR1 is ENHRY and CDR2 is SYGVKD. V lost 11 bases and J 1 base, leaving 15 bases between the germline ends. The CDR3 spans 14 residues. This CDR3 reads CAAGGQQSGNTIYF. CDR3 DNA: TGTGCCGCCGGGGGGCAGCAGTCTGGAAACACCATATATTTT.

The V gene is TRBV30, the J gene TRBJ1-4, with a weak D call TRBD1 (6 bases). The germline gives CDR1 GTSNPN, CDR2 SVGIG (reference sequence). The CDR3 spans 14 residues. V was shortened by 1 base and J by 8 bases, with 14 bases between the two germline ends. The CDR3 spells CAWSDGQGWEKLFF. CDR3 coding DNA: TGTGCCTGGAGTGATGGGCAGGGGTGGGAAAAACTGTTTTTT.

The V gene is TRBV5-5, the J gene TRBJ2-7; unclear D gene. V lost 2 bases, J lost 7 bases, and 10 bases lay in between. CDR1 is SGHKS, CDR2 YYEKEE, per germline (reference sequence). The CDR3 runs to 12 residues. In DNA form, the CDR3 reads TGTGCCAGCAGCTTATCAGGCCGGGAGCAGTACTTC. As protein: CASSLSGREQYF.

The V gene is TRBV2, the J gene TRBJ1-5; D is unclear. The CDR3 contains 11 residues. The V gene's germline CDR1 is SNHLY and CDR2 FYNNEI. Trimming left V 5 bases short and J 6 bases short, with 5 bases between. CDR3 in amino acids: CASSYSQPQHF. The DNA for the CDR3 is TGTGCCAGCAGTTACTCTCAGCCCCAGCATTTT.